One sample yielded the 28 T cell receptor beta chains listed below, sequenced in a study of identical twins (dated by TCRdb to between 2015 and 2016). Receptor libraries were prepared by 5' RACE. The sample was run on an Illumina HiSeq 2000. TCRdb reworked the public reads: Q25 trimming with fastp, MiXCR clone assembly, productive beta chains retained. Under each unique CDR3 protein, matching rows form one entry showing the most common genes and DNA. The table for this sample lists around 1.7 million distinct CDR3 sequences; about 31% of them were counted only once. Approximately 0.29% of the sample is held by the ten biggest clonotypes. Specimen: cord blood. The receptors were gathered from a newborn girl in good health.

Note on this clonotype: The junction does not match germline at one end; this may be a read error. The rearrangement links TRBV4-1 to TRBJ1-6, with D uncertain. Looked up from germline, CDR1 is MGHRA and CDR2 is YSYEKL. There are 15 residues in the CDR3. In DNA, the CDR3 is TGCGCCAGCAGCCAAGGAGACTCCAATAATTCACCCCCCCACTTT. It encodes CASSQGDSNNSPPHF.

This chain links TRBV28 with TRBJ2-1; 8 bases are shared with TRBD1. V trimming: 5 bases; J trimming: 2 bases; junction bases outside the gene matches: 8. The CDR3 extends over 16 amino acids. The germline CDR1 and CDR2 sequences are MDHEN and SYDVKM. The DNA of the CDR3 is TGTGCCAGCAGTACCAGGACAGGGAGGACCTACAATGAGCAGTTCTTC. It codes for CASSTRTGRTYNEQFF.

The CDR3 reads CASSERNRRDEQYF. In DNA form, the CDR3 reads TGTGCCAGCAGTGAAAGGAACAGGAGGGACGAGCAGTACTTC. The chain employs TRBV6-1 and TRBJ2-7; perhaps TRBD2 as D (6 bases). Germline values: CDR1 MNHNS, CDR2 SASEGT. The length of the CDR3 is 14 residues. Trimming removed 2 bases from V and 5 bases from J, with 13 bases in between.

In this sample, this clonotype turned up a few times. V usage is TRBV7-9 and J usage is TRBJ2-2; TRBD2 aligns across 11 bases. Germline lookup yields CDR1 SEHNR and CDR2 FQNEAQ (reference sequence). CDR3 length: 15 residues. With 2 bases clipped from V and 5 bases from J, the junction kept 1 base outside the gene matches. The CDR3 DNA follows: TGTGCCAGCAGCTTAAGGACTAGCGGGACCGGGGAGCTGTTTTTT. It encodes CASSLRTSGTGELFF.

The CDR3 DNA sequence: TGCAGTGCTAGTCTTGGACTAGCATACAATGAGCAGTTCTTC. Translating gives CSASLGLAYNEQFF. The chain joins TRBV20-1 to TRBJ2-1, with 8 bases lining up with TRBD2. Germline V gives CDR1 DFQATT, CDR2 SNEGSKA (reference sequence). This CDR3 spans 14 amino acids. The J segment lost 4 bases and the V segment lost 3 bases, leaving 5 bases of the junction unmatched.

The chain has TRBV7-2 and TRBJ1-5, with D perhaps TRBD1 (5 bases). Trimming took off 4 bases at V and 10 bases at J, with 14 bases between the two ends. CDR3 length equals 13 residues. Germline V gene data show CDR1 as SGHTA and CDR2 as FQGNSA. The CDR3, as DNA: TGTGCCAGCAGCTCCAGTGCGAGGGGACCCCAGCATTTT. It is translated as CASSSSARGPQHF.

This clonotype came up once. The chain joins TRBV20-1 to TRBJ2-4; D unclear. The J call may be mistaken, given a closer DNA end match to TRBJ2-5. This CDR3 is built from 14 residues. Germline V gene data show CDR1 as DFQATT and CDR2 as SNEGSKA (reference sequence). The CDR3 nucleotides are TGCAGTGCTAGTCCCGTGCCAAACCGAGAGACCCAGTACTTC. Its translation: CSASPVPNRETQYF.

This clonotype has only a few counts. This may be a read error, as it is one base from a much larger clone. V gene TRBV6-2 or TRBV6-3 combines with J gene TRBJ2-3, with D unresolved. This CDR3 comprises 14 residues. Per germline, CDR1 MNHEY and CDR2 SVGEGT. With 1 base removed from V and 0 bases from J, the gap between germline ends came to 5 bases. The CDR3 sequence is CASSYFDSTDTQYF. The CDR3 nucleotides are TGTGCCAGCAGTTACTTTGACAGCACAGATACGCAGTATTTT.

This sequence joins TRBV12-1 and TRBJ2-3; TRBD2, the table's D call, was not compared with the DNA. TRBV12-1 has pseudogene status. This CDR3 contains 17 residues. The CDR3 nucleotides are TGTGCCAGCAGCTTTGAACTAGATAGCGGCATCACAGATACGCAGTATTTT. It is translated as CASSFELDSGITDTQYF.

This clonotype was observed many times. V gene TRBV4-1 combines with J gene TRBJ2-3, with D unresolved. CDR1 and CDR2 (germline): MGHRA, YSYEKL. Trimming cost V 0 bases and J 1 base, with 11 bases left between them. The CDR3 has 16 amino acids. The CDR3 DNA follows: TGCGCCAGCAGCCAAGATCCGCGTCCCCGCACAGATACGCAGTATTTT. Translating it yields CASSQDPRPRTDTQYF.

This rearrangement joins TRBV11-2 to TRBJ2-3; 8 bases are a match to TRBD2. This CDR3 is built from 17 residues. Germline assignment: CDR1 SGHAT and CDR2 FQNNGV. V shed 5 bases, J shed 0 bases, and the junction held 10 bases outside the gene matches. The CDR3, as DNA: TGTGCCAGCAGCGCCAGACTAGCGCGATATAGCACAGATACGCAGTATTTT. This translates into CASSARLARYSTDTQYF.

The V call is TRBV20-1, the J call TRBJ2-7; 7 nucleotides match TRBD1. Germline V gene sequence: CDR1 DFQATT, CDR2 SNEGSKA (reference sequence). Unmatched junction bases numbered 5, after V lost 1 base and J lost 2 bases. The CDR3 is made up of 14 amino acids. The CDR3, as DNA: TGCAGTGCTAGAGCGGACAGGCCCCCCTACGAGCAGTACTTC. It is translated as CSARADRPPYEQYF.

This clonotype was observed a few times. The chain employs TRBV2 and TRBJ2-1; 8 bases align to TRBD2. The V gene's germline CDR1 is SNHLY and CDR2 FYNNEI. The CDR3 spans 18 residues. The junction had 15 bases not matched to a gene; V was cut back by 7 bases and J by 1 base. DNA for the CDR3: TGTGCCAGCACAAGAGGAAGAATGAGCGGGAGTTCCTACAATGAGCAGTTCTTC. It codes for CASTRGRMSGSSYNEQFF.

This clonotype occurred a few times. Written as DNA, the CDR3 is TGCAGTGCTTCTAAGACCATTAGGGAGACCCAGTACTTC. Translated: CSASKTIRETQYF. The chain joins TRBV20-1 to TRBJ2-5; D not resolved. This CDR3 is built from 13 residues. V was cut by 5 bases and J by 5 bases, with 15 bases left in between. Germline V CDR1 and CDR2: DFQATT, SNEGSKA (reference sequence).

This clonotype has only a few counts. A much larger clone is a single base away; this may be a read error. This chain links TRBV24-1 with TRBJ2-3; 8 bases map to TRBD2. J was trimmed by 1 base and V by 1 base; bases with no gene match: 0. Germline CDR1 is KGHDR and CDR2 is SFDVKD. The CDR3 has 15 residues. The CDR3 loop reads CATSDFSGGTDTQYF. CDR3 DNA sequence: TGTGCCACCAGTGATTTTAGCGGGGGCACAGATACGCAGTATTTT.

The J gene is TRBJ2-7, the V gene TRBV3-1, with D uncertain. Germline V CDR1 and CDR2: LGHDT, YNNKEL (reference sequence). CDR3 length: 14 residues. V was clipped by 4 bases and J by 0 bases, with 10 bases between them. CDR3 nucleotides: TGTGCCAGCAGCCCCGACCCGAGCTCCTACGAGCAGTACTTC. This translates into CASSPDPSSYEQYF.

This clonotype was observed a handful of times. V is TRBV12-3 or TRBV12-4 and J is TRBJ1-1; tentative D call: TRBD1 (5 bases). Trimming cost V 3 bases and J 0 bases, with 8 bases left between them. The CDR3 is 14 amino acids. CDR3 nucleotides: TGTGCCAGCAGTTTCCAGGACATGAACACTGAAGCTTTCTTT. This codes for CASSFQDMNTEAFF.

This clonotype was detected a few times. This chain joins TRBV10-3 and TRBJ1-2; TRBD1 might be the D (5 bases). The germline V and J ends were trimmed by 0 bases and 6 bases, with 8 bases remaining between them. Germline CDR1 is ENHRY and CDR2 is SYGVKD. The CDR3 length is 13 residues. The CDR3 nucleotides read TGTGCCATCAGTGAGTCTGGGACCCATGGCTACACCTTC. The encoded protein is CAISESGTHGYTF.

The chain recombines TRBV15 with TRBJ1-4; no clear D gene. Trimming took 3 bases from V and 0 from J, leaving 8 bases between them. This CDR3 spans 15 amino acids. Germline assignment: CDR1 LNHNV and CDR2 YYDKDF (reference sequence). Here the CDR3 DNA reads TGTGCCACCAGCAGGTTTTACGCAACTAATGAAAAACTGTTTTTT. It is translated as CATSRFYATNEKLFF.

This clonotype was seen a handful of times. The V and J genes are TRBV2 and TRBJ1-2, with D hard to call. The CDR3 is 13 residues long. V lost 8 bases, J lost 6 bases, and 16 bases lay in between. Germline V gene sequence: CDR1 SNHLY, CDR2 FYNNEI. The CDR3 is CASLKTWGDGYTF. The CDR3 DNA reads TGTGCCAGCCTTAAAACCTGGGGTGATGGCTACACCTTC.

This chain links TRBV29-1 with TRBJ1-2; perhaps TRBD1 as D (5 bases). Germline V CDR1 and CDR2: SQVTM, ANQGSEA. Trimming stripped 5 bases from V and 7 bases from J, with 11 bases between. The CDR3 contains 11 residues. Here the CDR3 DNA reads TGCAGCGTTATCGGGGGTGGTGGCTACACCTTC. Translation gives CSVIGGGGYTF.

This clonotype was seen many times. The chain couples TRBV24-1 to TRBJ2-5; D may be TRBD1 (6 bases). Germline V gene data show CDR1 as KGHDR and CDR2 as SFDVKD. V lost 4 bases and J 5 bases, leaving 10 bases between the germline ends. The CDR3 loop spans 13 amino acids. The chain's CDR3 is CATSDPDRETQYF. The CDR3 coding sequence is TGTGCCACCAGTGACCCAGACAGGGAGACCCAGTACTTC.

CDR3 coding DNA: TGTGCCAGCAACAAATTGGGGCAGGGATGGAATCAGCCCCAGCATTTT. Protein: CASNKLGQGWNQPQHF. V is TRBV12-3 or TRBV12-4 and J is TRBJ1-5; tentatively, D is TRBD1 (5 bases). Deletions cut 7 bases from V and 4 bases from J, with 20 bases between. The CDR3 spans 16 residues.

This clonotype has ten or more counts. The chain combines TRBV12-3 or TRBV12-4 with TRBJ2-7; 7 bases fit TRBD2. The CDR3 has 14 amino acids. The V segment lost 3 bases and the J segment 2 bases; nucleotides outside the gene matches: 4. CDR3 sequence reads: CASSFGLAAYEQYF. Here the CDR3 DNA reads TGTGCCAGCAGTTTCGGGCTAGCGGCCTACGAGCAGTACTTC.

The chain carries TRBV19 and TRBJ2-1, with 7 bases lining up with TRBD2. This CDR3 has 15 amino acids. Germline V gene data show CDR1 as LNHDA and CDR2 as SQIVND (reference sequence). Trimming cost V 3 bases and J 6 bases; bases outside gene matches: 8. Here the CDR3 reads CASSIVRELVNEQFF. The CDR3 nucleotides are TGTGCCAGTAGTATTGTGCGGGAGCTCGTCAATGAGCAGTTCTTC.

V gene TRBV3-1 combines with J gene TRBJ2-7, with unresolved D. In germline, CDR1 is LGHDT, CDR2 YNNKEL (reference sequence). Trimming pared 2 bases from V and 7 bases from J, leaving 15 bases between. The CDR3 has 14 residues. The CDR3 protein is CASSQSRSYNEQYF. The CDR3 DNA reads TGTGCCAGCAGCCAAAGCCGCTCCTACAATGAGCAGTACTTC.

The gene calls are TRBV12-5 and TRBJ2-7; 9 nucleotides line up with TRBD2. CDR1 and CDR2 from the germline V gene are LGHNT and FRNRAP. The V and J ends lost 2 bases and 2 bases, in that order; junction bases with no gene match: 4. The CDR3 has 15 residues. As DNA, the CDR3 is TGTGCTAGTGGTTTGACGCCTAGCGGGACCTACGAGCAGTACTTC. Translated, it gives CASGLTPSGTYEQYF.

This clonotype has a count of ten or more. The chain has TRBV12-3 or TRBV12-4 and TRBJ2-7; possibly TRBD1 for D (6 bases). CDR3 length: 15 amino acids. V shed 5 bases and J shed 3 bases, with 17 bases lying between them. The CDR3 sequence: CASSPRQASHYEQYF. The DNA for the CDR3 is TGTGCCAGCAGTCCCCGACAGGCCTCACACTACGAGCAGTACTTC.